This T cell receptor beta chain was obtained from a study of cytomegalovirus exposure and HLA in healthy donors. The PCR contained 60 Vbeta and 13 Jbeta primers. TCRdb keeps only in-frame clones here, not all; method: immunoSEQ multiplex PCR. The repertoire holds roughly 190,000 clones, with roughly 80% as singletons. Germline values: CDR1 SGHDT, CDR2 YYEEEE. The V and J ends lost 0 bases and 6 bases respectively, with 12 bases between them. CDR3 length equals 15 residues. This clone occurred once. The receptor was derived from a man in his fifties in good health and CMV-seronegative. Sequenced input: PBMCs. The chain has TRBV5-6 and TRBJ2-2; perhaps TRBD1 as D (5 bases). CDR3 amino acids: CASSLVSLGAGELFF. The CDR3 DNA reads as TGTGCCAGCAGCTTGGTTAGCTTAGGGGCCGGGGAGCTGTTTTTT.